These 31 T cell receptor beta chains were sequenced from one sample in a study of shared T cell receptors in the human thymus. Measured with immunoSEQ multiplex PCR; TCRdb has only the in-frame clones, and not every one. The data show over 450,000 clones, approximately 80% seen once. These data also featured in a second study, about human thymus T cells.

Sample: thymocytes. The receptors were gathered from a boy younger than two with a congenital heart defect.

The rearrangement links TRBV5-1 to TRBJ2-1; no reliable D call. Trimming left V 0 bases short and J 0 bases short, with 10 bases between. This CDR3 region has 16 residues. Germline V gives CDR1 SGHRS, CDR2 YFSETQ. The CDR3 region is CASSLEARSSYNEQFF. The CDR3, as DNA: TGCGCCAGCAGCTTGGAAGCCCGGAGCTCCTACAATGAGCAGTTCTTC.

In this sample, this clone turned up once. The chain uses TRBV7-2 and TRBJ2-2; tentative D call: TRBD2 (5 bases). The CDR3 has 16 amino acids. The ends were cut back, 1 base at V and 1 base at J, with 10 bases in the middle. Per germline, CDR1 SGHTA and CDR2 FQGNSA. CDR3 loop: CASSLERVVNTGELFF. In DNA form, the CDR3 reads TGTGCCAGCAGCTTAGAGAGGGTAGTGAACACCGGGGAGCTGTTTTTT.

The chain uses TRBV5-1 and TRBJ2-5; perhaps TRBD2 as D (6 bases). The CDR3 contains 15 residues. From germline, CDR1 is SGHRS and CDR2 YFSETQ. The V and J ends lost 2 bases and 2 bases respectively, with 13 bases between them. CDR3 sequence (DNA): TGCGCCAGCAGCTTAGGGATTCGGGGGCAAGAGACCCAGTACTTC. Its protein is CASSLGIRGQETQYF.

CDR3 loop: CASSPSDTYPSNEQFF. Here the CDR3 DNA reads TGTGCCAGCAGTCCCTCCGACACCTACCCCTCCAATGAGCAGTTCTTC. This chain uses TRBV6-6 with TRBJ2-1; no clear D. V was trimmed by 5 bases and J by 6 bases, leaving 20 bases between them. Per germline, CDR1 MNHNY and CDR2 SVGAGI (reference sequence). There are 16 residues in the CDR3.

The genes are TRBV28 and TRBJ1-1, with D perhaps matching TRBD1 (5 bases). The ends were cut back, 1 base at V and 1 base at J, with 13 bases in the middle. This CDR3 contains 16 residues. Per the germline V gene, CDR1 is MDHEN and CDR2 is SYDVKM. The CDR3 is CASSLFTRGPNTEAFF. In DNA, the CDR3 is TGTGCCAGCAGTTTATTCACAAGGGGCCCGAACACTGAAGCTTTCTTT.

This chain connects TRBV10-3 to TRBJ1-1; possibly TRBD1 for D (5 bases). The CDR3 is 13 amino acids. Germline V gives CDR1 ENHRY, CDR2 SYGVKD. V lost 6 bases, J lost 4 bases, and 12 bases lay in between. CDR3 bases: TGTGCCATCAGCCCTGGGGGGGGCACTGAAGCTTTCTTT. Amino acid sequence: CAISPGGGTEAFF.

This chain uses TRBV9 with TRBJ2-7; 14 bases agree with TRBD2. CDR1 SGDLS and CDR2 YYNGEE come from the germline V gene. The CDR3 has 15 amino acids. The junction had 5 bases not matched to a gene; V was cut back by 2 bases and J by 7 bases. Here the CDR3 reads CASSVGLAGVNEQYF. The CDR3 DNA reads as TGTGCCAGCAGCGTGGGACTAGCGGGAGTTAATGAGCAGTACTTC.

The CDR3 spells CASSLAPGSRYEQYF. CDR3 nucleotides: TGTGCCAGCAGCTTAGCTCCAGGGTCTCGCTACGAGCAGTACTTC. The genes are TRBV11-2 and TRBJ2-7; possible D gene TRBD1, 5 bases. Per germline, CDR1 SGHAT and CDR2 FQNNGV. The germline V and J ends were trimmed by 1 base and 3 bases, with 13 bases remaining between them. CDR3 length equals 15 residues.

The gene calls are TRBV4-1 and TRBJ1-1; D is ambiguous. With 5 bases removed from V and 5 bases from J, the gap between germline ends came to 12 bases. The CDR3 totals 13 residues. Germline V gives CDR1 MGHRA, CDR2 YSYEKL. CDR3 bases: TGCGCCAGCAGCTTCGGAGCAAGTACTGAAGCTTTCTTT. It encodes CASSFGASTEAFF.

This chain connects TRBV30 to TRBJ2-7; TRBD2 agrees at 9 bases. The CDR3 has 17 residues. The trim removed 2 bases at V and 5 bases at J, leaving 16 bases unmatched. Per germline, CDR1 GTSNPN and CDR2 SVGIG (reference sequence). The chain's CDR3 is CAWSWDLAGVLENEQYF. The CDR3 DNA is TGTGCCTGGAGTTGGGACTTAGCGGGAGTTTTGGAGAACGAGCAGTACTTC.

The CDR3 sequence: CASSYTWGTYEQYF. The DNA of the CDR3 is TGTGCCAGCAGTTACACTTGGGGCACCTACGAGCAGTACTTC. This chain joins TRBV28 and TRBJ2-7; possible D gene TRBD1, 5 bases. The germline V and J ends were trimmed by 4 bases and 2 bases, with 12 bases remaining between them. The CDR3 loop spans 14 amino acids. Germline CDR1 reads MDHEN; CDR2 reads SYDVKM.

This clone was recorded a few times. This chain links TRBV4-3 with TRBJ2-1; 14 bases fit TRBD2. V dropped 3 bases and J dropped 4; count of bases not matched to a gene: 2. The CDR3 is 16 residues long. The V gene's germline CDR1 is LGHNA and CDR2 YSLEER. The CDR3 DNA reads as TGCGCCAGCAGCCAGCGACTAGCGGGAGGGTACAATGAGCAGTTCTTC. Amino acid sequence: CASSQRLAGGYNEQFF.

This chain joins TRBV18 and TRBJ2-2; a weak D match, TRBD1 (5 bases). Trimming pared 0 bases from V and 1 base from J, leaving 6 bases between. Germline loops: CDR1 KGHSH, CDR2 LQKENI. This CDR3 spans 15 amino acids. CDR3 coding DNA: TGTGCCAGCTCACCACCGGGGCAGAACACCGGGGAGCTGTTTTTT. This encodes CASSPPGQNTGELFF. Variable domain in full (rest from reference TRBV18 and TRBJ2-2): NAGVMQNPRHLVRRRGQEARLRCSPMKGHSHVYWYRQLPEEGLKFMVYLQKENIIDESGMPKERFSAEFPKEGPSILRIQQVVRGDSAAYFCASSPPGQNTGELFFGEGSRLTVL.

This clone turned up a few times. CDR3 region: CASSQDRTGPSINEKLFF. CDR3 bases: TGCGCCAGCAGCCAAGACCGGACAGGGCCCTCTATAAATGAAAAACTGTTTTTT. This chain uses TRBV4-1 with TRBJ1-4; 8 bases fit TRBD1. Germline CDR1 MGHRA, CDR2 YSYEKL. The CDR3 spans 18 residues. The J segment lost 5 bases and the V segment lost 0 bases, leaving 11 bases of the junction unmatched.

This chain joins TRBV6-6 and TRBJ1-2; 8 bases map to TRBD1. Germline V gives CDR1 MNHNY, CDR2 SVGAGI (reference sequence). Trimming cost V 6 bases and J 2 bases; bases outside gene matches: 11. The CDR3 sequence is 16 residues long. The DNA for the CDR3 is TGTGCCAGCAGCCCCGGATCGACAGGGGAGAACTATGGCTACACCTTC. Translated, it gives CASSPGSTGENYGYTF.

The genes are TRBV6-5 and TRBJ2-7; 9 nucleotides align to TRBD2. The V segment lost 0 bases and the J segment 2 bases; nucleotides outside the gene matches: 2. CDR3 length: 15 residues. Germline CDR1 and CDR2: MNHEY and SVGAGI. CDR3 DNA sequence: TGTGCCAGCAGTTACTCGGGCGGGAGGGCCTACGAGCAGTACTTC. Translated: CASSYSGGRAYEQYF.

The CDR3 sequence is CASSEAGDRGPLNGYTF. The CDR3 DNA follows: TGTGCCAGCAGTGAAGCGGGGGACAGGGGCCCTCTGAATGGCTACACCTTC. This rearrangement joins TRBV6-1 to TRBJ1-2, with 10 bases identical to TRBD1. The CDR3 is 17 amino acids. V lost 0 bases to trimming and J lost 6 bases; unmatched junction nucleotides: 10. From germline, CDR1 is MNHNS and CDR2 SASEGT.

The V gene is TRBV27, the J gene TRBJ2-7; TRBD2 matches at 11 bases. The CDR3 consists of 16 residues. Germline CDR1 is MNHEY and CDR2 is SMNVEV (reference sequence). V lost 5 bases to trimming and J lost 9 bases; unmatched junction nucleotides: 15. The CDR3 here is CASSAGNSGRAQGQYF. The CDR3 DNA sequence: TGTGCCAGCAGTGCCGGAAATAGCGGGAGGGCCCAAGGGCAGTACTTC.

J is TRBJ2-1 and V is TRBV11-3; D is unresolved. Trimming took off 2 bases at V and 0 bases at J, with 14 bases between the two ends. CDR1 SGHNT and CDR2 YENEEA come from the germline V gene. The CDR3 covers 17 residues. The CDR3, as DNA: TGTGCCAGCAGCTTACAAAGGAGCACATCCTCCTACAATGAGCAGTTCTTC. It is translated as CASSLQRSTSSYNEQFF.

CDR3: CASSVALEGASPYEQYF. The CDR3, as DNA: TGTGCCAGCAGTGTTGCCTTGGAGGGGGCATCCCCCTACGAGCAGTACTTC. The chain combines TRBV2 with TRBJ2-7; D is possibly TRBD1 (7 bases). The V end was cut by 4 bases, the J end by 2 bases, with 21 bases between. The CDR3 length is 17 residues. Germline V lookup: CDR1 SNHLY, CDR2 FYNNEI.

This clone turned up a few times. The J gene is TRBJ2-5, the V gene TRBV7-2; TRBD1 agrees at 10 bases. Trimming took 1 base from V and 4 from J; bases not matched to a gene: 3. Germline V gene sequence: CDR1 SGHTA, CDR2 FQGNSA. This CDR3 has 15 residues. CDR3 amino acids: CASSLEDRGLETQYF. As DNA, the CDR3 is TGTGCCAGCAGCTTAGAAGACAGGGGGCTAGAGACCCAGTACTTC.

The J gene is TRBJ2-7, the V gene TRBV10-3; TRBD2 matches 13 bases. The V gene's germline CDR1 is ENHRY and CDR2 SYGVKD. The CDR3 runs to 16 residues. V gave up 2 bases and J gave up 3 bases; unmatched junction bases: 4. CDR3 bases: TGTGCCATCAGTGAGACTAGCGGGAGGGATGACTACGAGCAGTACTTC. Encoded protein: CAISETSGRDDYEQYF.

This clone was picked up one time. J is TRBJ2-5 and V is TRBV29-1; TRBD1 matches 11 bases. There are 13 residues in the CDR3. In germline, CDR1 is SQVTM, CDR2 ANQGSEA. J gave up 4 bases and V 8 bases, and 6 bases lay outside the gene matches. CDR3 coding DNA: TGCAGCCATACCGGGACAGGGGGAGAGACCCAGTACTTC. It specifies CSHTGTGGETQYF.

Turning to this clone: The sample has other DNA sequences that encode this CDR3 too. The V call is TRBV5-4, the J call TRBJ2-7; 12 bases align to TRBD2. The germline V gene encodes CDR1 SGHNT and CDR2 YYREEE (reference sequence). The CDR3 runs 15 residues. J lost 1 base, V lost 4 bases, and 3 bases had no gene match. The CDR3 sequence is CASSRLAGGSYEQYF. The CDR3 coding sequence is TGTGCCAGCAGCCGCCTAGCGGGAGGGTCCTACGAGCAGTACTTC.

The chain combines TRBV5-6 with TRBJ2-1; the match to TRBD2 covers 7 bases. The junction had 17 bases not matched to a gene; V was cut back by 4 bases and J by 4 bases. Germline V gene sequence: CDR1 SGHDT, CDR2 YYEEEE. CDR3 length equals 18 residues. In DNA form, the CDR3 reads TGTGCCAGCAGCCCGGAGAAGCGGTGTACTAGCGCTTACAATGAGCAGTTCTTC. This sequence encodes CASSPEKRCTSAYNEQFF. Full variable domain (outside the CDR3, taken from reference TRBV5-6 and TRBJ2-1): DAGVTQSPTHLIKTRGQQVTLRCSPKSGHDTVSWYQQALGQGPQFIFQYYEEEERQRGNFPDRFSGHQFPNYSSELNVNALLLGDSALYLCASSPEKRCTSAYNEQFFGPGTRLTVL.

The V gene is TRBV7-2, the J gene TRBJ1-1; D may be TRBD1 (6 bases). V lost 5 bases to trimming and J lost 3 bases, with 16 bases between them. The CDR3 is 15 residues long. Per germline, CDR1 SGHTA and CDR2 FQGNSA. The DNA for the CDR3 is TGTGCCAGCAGCGCCCACAGGGTACGTGACACTGAAGCTTTCTTT. Amino acids: CASSAHRVRDTEAFF.

V usage is TRBV7-3 and J usage is TRBJ2-7, with 10 bases aligning to TRBD2. From germline, CDR1 is SGHTA and CDR2 FQGTGA. The CDR3 covers 17 residues. J lost 0 bases, V lost 1 base, and 6 bases had no gene match. In nucleotides, the CDR3 is TGTGCCAGCAGCTTAAGACTAGCGGGTTACTACTCCTACGAGCAGTACTTC. It translates to CASSLRLAGYYSYEQYF.

This clone was observed a single time. The genes are TRBV4-1 and TRBJ2-3, with 10 bases aligning to TRBD2. Germline trimming cut 1 base from V and 0 bases from J; bases unmatched to any gene: 7. There are 18 residues in the CDR3. CDR1 and CDR2 from the germline V gene are MGHRA and YSYEKL. This CDR3 is CASSQGGLAGVSTDTQYF. The CDR3 DNA reads TGCGCCAGCAGCCAAGGGGGGCTAGCGGGAGTAAGCACAGATACGCAGTATTTT.

Of note for this clone: This sample also contains other DNA sequences that code for the same CDR3. The chain has TRBV5-1 and TRBJ2-7; TRBD2 matches 7 bases. This CDR3 is 19 amino acids long. Per germline, CDR1 SGHRS and CDR2 YFSETQ. The junction had 20 bases not matched to a gene; V was cut back by 1 base and J by 4 bases. The CDR3 spells CASSLTPHLVGGNYYEQYF. The CDR3 nucleotides read TGCGCCAGCAGCTTGACCCCCCACCTCGTGGGGGGGAACTATTACGAGCAGTACTTC.

This chain uses TRBV6-5 with TRBJ2-3; TRBD2 matches 7 bases. CDR3 length equals 15 residues. The germline V gene encodes CDR1 MNHEY and CDR2 SVGAGI. Trimming removed 5 bases from V and 0 bases from J; junction bases left unmatched: 5. The CDR3 loop is CASSAGGSSTDTQYF. The CDR3 DNA reads TGTGCCAGCAGTGCCGGGGGGTCTAGCACAGATACGCAGTATTTT.

The chain employs TRBV5-6 and TRBJ2-1; 8 nucleotides line up with TRBD1. The CDR3 is 15 residues long. Germline V gene data show CDR1 as SGHDT and CDR2 as YYEEEE. V was pared by 4 bases and J by 4 bases, with 7 bases of the junction left unmatched. CDR3 DNA sequence: TGTGCCAGCAGCAATGACAGGGGAGGTTACAATGAGCAGTTCTTC. Translated: CASSNDRGGYNEQFF.